The 2 T cell receptor beta chains in this list originate from one sample, sequenced in a study of OX40 agonist ivuxolimab in advanced cancers. Generated by immunoSEQ multiplex PCR, the TCRdb table keeps only in-frame clones and is missing some. The sample records tens of thousands of clones, roughly 91% being singletons. Sample: CD4+ or CD8+ T cells sorted from blood, taken in a trial of the OX40 agonist ivuxolimab. All receptors come from an adult with an advanced solid tumor such as melanoma, head and neck, liver or kidney cancer.

This clone is a singleton in its sample. The rearrangement links TRBV27 to TRBJ2-1, with D hard to call. The germline V gene encodes CDR1 MNHEY and CDR2 SMNVEV (reference sequence). The CDR3 extends over 12 amino acids. V was trimmed by 10 bases and J by 6 bases, leaving 13 bases between them. The CDR3 DNA reads TGTGCCACAAGATCCGCTACCAATGAGCAGTTCTTC. It is translated as CATRSATNEQFF.

This clone is a singleton in its sample. The V gene is TRBV6-5, the J gene TRBJ2-4; D possibly uses TRBD1 or TRBD2 (5 bases each). Trimming stripped 7 bases from V and 11 bases from J, with 12 bases between. The length of the CDR3 is 11 residues. Germline V lookup: CDR1 MNHEY, CDR2 SVGAGI. CDR3: CASTREGVQYF. The CDR3 coding sequence is TGTGCCAGCACCCGGGAAGGGGTTCAGTACTTC.